This TCR beta chain was identified during a study of blood T cell repertoires in COVID-19. Overall study: Specimens from acute and convalescent COVID-19 originated in the United States, Italy and Spain. T cells, B-cell-depleted T cells, or PBMCs provided the cDNA or gDNA that served as material.

The trim removed 6 bases at V and 5 bases at J, leaving 5 bases unmatched. CDR3 length equals 13 residues. In the original processing: For nucleated cells, counts were estimated from reference gene primer amplification. Sequenced by immunoSEQ multiplex PCR; TCRdb stores in-frame clones only, minus some. V, J and clone size are taken as reported in that table, and D and trimming were inferred from the DNA itself. In the table there are 180,000 or so clones, over 75% of which are singletons. Sample: peripheral blood. The chain employs TRBV12-3 or TRBV12-4 and TRBJ2-5, with 8 bases aligning to TRBD2. The clonotype originates from a man aged 40-49 years with active or convalescent COVID-19. The chain's CDR3 is CASSVSGTETQYF. The CDR3 DNA reads as TGTGCCAGCAGCGTTAGCGGGACGGAGACCCAGTACTTC.